These 11 T cell receptor beta chains came from one sample sequenced in a study of blood T cells in healthy people across ages (dated by TCRdb to the mid-2010s). Receptor amplification or capture employed 5' RACE. The reads were generated on an Illumina HiSeq 2500. The second PCR ran for about 6 to 11 cycles and used a J-beta primer mix along with a sample-barcoded 5' primer. The public sequencing data were trimmed at Q25 with fastp and processed into clonotypes with MiXCR by TCRdb, which kept only in-frame beta chains. Rows with one shared CDR3 protein collapse into an entry with the most common genes and DNA. Across this sample there are roughly 410,000 distinct CDR3 sequences, with 45% to 65% seen only once. Together, the top ten hold under 65% of the sample. The material sequenced was blood. The receptors here all came from a man aged 55-75 years in good health.

This chain uses TRBV20-1 with TRBJ2-7; D is uncertain. In germline, CDR1 is DFQATT, CDR2 SNEGSKA (reference sequence). V was pared by 6 bases and J by 4 bases, with 16 bases between. The CDR3 contains 13 residues. This CDR3 reads CSAKPLYVYEQYF. In DNA, the CDR3 is TGCAGTGCGAAACCCCTCTATGTGTACGAGCAGTACTTC.

This clonotype was seen a handful of times. This chain connects TRBV20-1 to TRBJ2-1; the D call may be TRBD1 or TRBD2 (5 bases each). The germline gives CDR1 DFQATT, CDR2 SNEGSKA (reference sequence). V dropped 0 bases and J dropped 2 bases, with 14 bases sitting between them. CDR3 length: 16 amino acids. The CDR3 spells CSARDSRQGPYNEQFF. CDR3 DNA sequence: TGCAGTGCTAGAGATTCCCGGCAGGGACCCTACAATGAGCAGTTCTTC.

This clonotype was seen a handful of times. CDR3 sequence reads: CSAAVLAREGYIQYF. CDR3 coding DNA: TGCAGCGCTGCCGTACTAGCGCGAGAAGGTTACATTCAGTACTTC. This chain connects TRBV29-1 to TRBJ2-4, with TRBD2 matching over 7 bases. Losses at the gene ends were 7 bases for V and 8 bases for J; bases not matched to a gene: 17. Germline V lookup: CDR1 SQVTM, CDR2 ANQGSEA. CDR3 size: 15 residues. Drawing the rest from reference TRBV29-1 and TRBJ2-4, the complete variable domain is SAVISQKPSRDICQRGTSLTIQCQVDSQVTMMFWYRQQPGQSLTLIATANQGSEATYESGFVIDKFPISRPNLTFSTLTVSNMSPEDSSIYLCSAAVLAREGYIQYFGAGTRLSVL.

This clonotype was counted a few times. The chain employs TRBV10-3 and TRBJ2-3; tentative D call: TRBD1 (6 bases). Germline assignment: CDR1 ENHRY and CDR2 SYGVKD. The V end was cut by 6 bases, the J end by 4 bases, with 11 bases between. There are 13 residues in the CDR3. The CDR3: CAISAWTADTQYF. The CDR3 DNA reads TGTGCCATCAGCGCCTGGACAGCAGATACGCAGTATTTT.

This chain connects TRBV30 to TRBJ1-6, with TRBD1 matching over 8 bases. This CDR3 spans 16 amino acids. Germline V gene lookup returns CDR1 GTSNPN and CDR2 SVGIG (reference sequence). Trimming took 3 bases from V and 5 from J; bases not matched to a gene: 9. CDR3 loop: CAWSNPDRVDNSPLHF. The CDR3 DNA is TGTGCCTGGAGCAATCCGGACAGGGTGGATAATTCACCCCTCCACTTT.

A few counts support this clonotype. This sequence joins TRBV3-1 and TRBJ2-3; D not certain. The CDR3 sequence is 14 residues long. Germline V gene data show CDR1 as LGHDT and CDR2 as YNNKEL (reference sequence). V shed 0 bases and J shed 2 bases, with 6 bases lying between them. The CDR3, as DNA: TGTGCCAGCAGCCAAGAGGGGATCACAGATACGCAGTATTTT. It is translated as CASSQEGITDTQYF.

This clonotype was counted only a few times. The CDR3 loop is CASSLNGGGGANVLTF. The CDR3 bases are TGTGCCAGCAGCTTAAATGGAGGGGGCGGGGCCAACGTCCTGACTTTC. The chain couples TRBV7-2 to TRBJ2-6; tentatively, D is TRBD1 (7 bases). The V and J ends lost 2 bases and 4 bases respectively, with 12 bases between them. Germline lookup yields CDR1 SGHTA and CDR2 FQGNSA. The CDR3 sequence is 16 residues long.

This clonotype was seen more than once but under ten times. The chain joins TRBV6-1 to TRBJ2-1, with D tentatively TRBD1 or TRBD2 (5 bases each). The CDR3 length is 13 residues. Per germline, CDR1 MNHNS and CDR2 SASEGT. Trimming shortened V by 6 bases and J by 15 bases, and 21 bases separated the two germline ends. For the CDR3, the DNA is TGTGCCAGCAGCCGACAATCCGGGACCCGACCGTTCTTC. Translated, it gives CASSRQSGTRPFF.

The chain joins TRBV29-1 to TRBJ2-2; TRBD2 agrees at 13 bases. The V segment lost 7 bases and the J segment 3 bases; nucleotides outside the gene matches: 2. From germline, CDR1 is SQVTM and CDR2 ANQGSEA. CDR3 length: 14 amino acids. The CDR3: CSAGLAGDTGELFF. DNA for the CDR3: TGCAGCGCTGGACTAGCGGGAGACACCGGGGAGCTGTTTTTT.

The chain uses TRBV7-2 and TRBJ2-3, with 13 bases matching TRBD2. The germline V gene has CDR1 SGHTA and CDR2 FQGNSA. V lost 1 base to trimming and J lost 6 bases; unmatched junction nucleotides: 4. This CDR3 contains 16 residues. The CDR3 DNA is TGTGCCAGCAGCTTAGTTCCGGGACTAGCGGGGGATACGCAGTATTTT. Translating gives CASSLVPGLAGDTQYF.

The chain links TRBV29-1 to TRBJ2-5; D is undetermined. Germline V CDR1 and CDR2: SQVTM, ANQGSEA. The CDR3 sequence is 13 residues long. Trimming shortened V by 5 bases and J by 5 bases, and 15 bases separated the two germline ends. The CDR3 DNA reads as TGCAGCGTTTCTCAAGGCCCCCGGGAGACCCAGTACTTC. Translated, it gives CSVSQGPRETQYF.